A selection of T cell receptor beta chains follows, all from one sample in a study of early T cells in non-severe SARS-CoV-2 infection. TCRdb redid the calling of the 5' RACE reads with MiXCR, one entry per CDR3 protein. The data show roughly 110,000 distinct CDR3 sequences, with 11% seen just once and 7.6% held by the top ten. Sample: whole blood. Receptor source: an adult who was a healthcare worker with PCR-confirmed SARS-CoV-2 infection or an uninfected control (not recorded which). CDR3s include the opening cysteine and the closing phenylalanine or tryptophan. D genes are given only for firm matches. Clone sizes are given selectively: once, few, many, or a class where the clone is expanded.

many | TRBD2 | TRBJ2-7 | TRBV12-3/TRBV12-4 | CASRMTSGVGHEQYF | TGTGCCAGCAGGATGACTAGCGGGGTTGGGCACGAGCAGTACTTC
few | . | TRBJ2-1 | TRBV5-1 | CASSLVGFSEQFF | TGCGCCAGCAGCTTGGTAGGGTTCAGTGAGCAGTTCTTC
. | . | TRBJ2-1 | TRBV7-6 | CASSLGLAYEQFF | TGTGCCAGCAGCTTAGGGTTAGCATATGAGCAGTTCTTC
. | TRBD2 | TRBJ2-1 | TRBV20-1 | CSARATNGLARFNEQFF | TGCAGTGCTAGAGCGACGAATGGACTAGCGAGATTCAATGAGCAGTTCTTC
many | . | TRBJ2-7 | TRBV2 | CASSEAVTVYEQYF | TGTGCCAGCAGTGAAGCGGTGACGGTTTACGAGCAGTACTTC
. | . | TRBJ2-5 | TRBV20-1 | CSARQASSFQETQYF | TGCAGTGCTCGCCAGGCGTCCTCCTTCCAAGAGACCCAGTACTTC
. | . | TRBJ2-7 | TRBV7-2 | CASSFSGVGAYEQYF | TGTGCCAGCAGCTTTTCAGGGGTGGGCGCCTACGAGCAGTACTTC
few | TRBD2 | TRBJ2-3 | TRBV7-6 | CASSRGLAGRVADTQYF | TGTGCCAGCTCCCGGGGACTAGCGGGAAGAGTAGCAGATACGCAGTATTTT
few | . | TRBJ2-5 | TRBV5-5 | CASSLGALSETQYF | TGTGCCAGCAGCTTGGGCGCCCTGAGTGAGACCCAGTACTTC
few | . | TRBJ2-7 | TRBV29-1 | CSVKQGYEQYF | TGCAGCGTGAAACAGGGCTACGAGCAGTACTTC
many | . | TRBJ2-1 | TRBV20-1 | CSARAVGRSSYNEQFF | TGCAGTGCTAGAGCGGTGGGTCGTAGCTCCTACAATGAGCAGTTCTTC
many | TRBD2 | TRBJ2-1 | TRBV9 | CASSVGASGYNEQFF | TGTGCCAGCAGCGTAGGGGCTAGCGGATACAATGAGCAGTTCTTC
. | . | TRBJ2-1 | TRBV29-1 | CSAGGNEQFF | TGCAGCGCCGGAGGCAATGAGCAGTTCTTC
many | . | TRBJ1-2 | TRBV18 | CASSVKGGGYTF | TGTGCCAGCTCCGTGAAGGGGGGCGGCTACACCTTC
many | TRBD1 | TRBJ2-7 | TRBV23-1 | CASSQSLRDRLYEQYF | TGCGCCAGCAGTCAATCCCTCCGGGACAGGCTTTACGAGCAGTACTTC
many | . | TRBJ2-5 | TRBV6-5 | CASMRLETQYF | TGTGCCAGCATGAGGTTAGAGACCCAGTACTTC
. | . | TRBJ2-2 | TRBV7-9 | CASSSTGQITGELFF | TGTGCCAGCAGCTCTACCGGACAGATCACCGGGGAGCTGTTTTTT
many | . | TRBJ2-5 | TRBV28 | CASSERDGGRKTQYF | TGTGCCAGCAGCGAGAGGGACGGAGGTCGGAAGACCCAGTACTTC
few | . | TRBJ2-7 | TRBV4-1 | CASSQEVTAVSYEQYF | TGCGCCAGCAGCCAAGAGGTAACAGCGGTATCCTACGAGCAGTACTTC
many | TRBD1 | TRBJ2-1 | TRBV10-2 | CASSVDRYNEQFF | TGCGCCAGCAGTGTGGACAGGTACAATGAGCAGTTCTTC
many | TRBD1 | TRBJ2-3 | TRBV5-1 | CASSWGQGISTDTQYF | TGCGCCAGCAGCTGGGGACAGGGTATCAGCACAGATACGCAGTATTTT
few | . | TRBJ2-1 | TRBV7-9 | CASSPYSGSSYNEQFF | TGTGCCAGCAGCCCATACTCCGGTAGCTCCTACAATGAGCAGTTCTTC
few | TRBD1 | TRBJ2-7 | TRBV6-2/TRBV6-3 | CASSLLRDRGEYEQYF | TGTGCCAGCAGCCTCCTAAGGGACAGGGGAGAATACGAGCAGTACTTC
many | . | TRBJ2-7 | TRBV7-9 | CASSPSISEQYF | TGTGCCAGCAGTCCGAGTATCTCCGAGCAGTACTTC
many | . | TRBJ1-6 | TRBV5-1 | CASSLKSDSPLHF | TGCGCCAGCAGCTTGAAGAGTGATTCACCCCTCCACTTT
many | . | TRBJ2-7 | TRBV10-3 | CAISRAETTSSYEQYF | TGTGCCATCAGCCGGGCCGAGACTACAAGCTCCTACGAGCAGTACTTC
many | TRBD1 | TRBJ2-2 | TRBV24-1 | CATSRQGITGELFF | TGTGCCACCTCCAGACAGGGTATCACCGGGGAGCTGTTTTTT
many | TRBD1 | TRBJ2-7 | TRBV10-3 | CAISESTGGRIYEQYF | TGTGCCATCAGTGAGTCGACAGGGGGCAGGATCTACGAGCAGTACTTC
few | . | TRBJ2-2 | TRBV19 | CASMETSNTGELFF | TGTGCCAGTATGGAGACTTCGAACACCGGGGAGCTGTTTTTT
many | . | TRBJ2-7 | TRBV6-2/TRBV6-3 | CASTQRNSYEQYF | TGTGCCAGCACCCAACGGAACTCCTACGAGCAGTACTTC
. | . | TRBJ2-1 | TRBV20-1 | CSARSPGDYGWFF | TGCAGTGCTAGGAGTCCAGGGGACTACGGTTGGTTCTTC
few | . | TRBJ2-1 | TRBV18 | CASSPTVWSNEQFF | TGTGCCAGCTCACCAACGGTGTGGAGCAATGAGCAGTTCTTC
. | TRBD1 | TRBJ2-7 | TRBV23-1 | CASTTLTTGGGSEQYF | TGCGCCAGCACCACACTAACAACAGGGGGCGGTTCGGAGCAGTACTTC
many | . | TRBJ2-1 | TRBV7-7 | CASSLYGTTNEQFF | TGTGCCAGCAGCCTATACGGGACAACGAATGAGCAGTTCTTC
few | . | TRBJ1-6 | TRBV6-1 | CASLANNSPLHF | TGTGCCAGCCTGGCGAATAATTCACCCCTCCACTTT
many | . | TRBJ2-7 | TRBV7-2 | CASSLGLFYEQYF | TGTGCCAGCAGCTTAGGGCTCTTCTACGAGCAGTACTTC
many | . | TRBJ2-1 | TRBV9 | CASGDYNEQFF | TGTGCCAGCGGAGACTACAATGAGCAGTTCTTC
many | TRBD2 | TRBJ2-1 | TRBV3-1 | CASSRLAGVPGNEQFF | TGTGCCAGCAGCAGACTAGCGGGAGTTCCTGGCAATGAGCAGTTCTTC
few | . | TRBJ2-7 | TRBV5-1 | CASSLAPASGEQYF | TGCGCCAGCAGCTTGGCCCCAGCTTCGGGGGAGCAGTACTTC
. | . | TRBJ2-3 | TRBV19 | CAKDRPTDTQYF | TGTGCCAAGGACAGACCCACAGATACGCAGTATTTT
many | TRBD2 | TRBJ2-1 | TRBV19 | CASSVSGRVDEQFF | TGTGCCAGTAGTGTCAGCGGGAGGGTCGATGAGCAGTTCTTC
. | . | TRBJ1-4 | TRBV25-1 | CASSAGGYREKLFF | TGTGCCAGCAGTGCCGGGGGGTATCGGGAAAAACTGTTTTTT
many | . | TRBJ2-1 | TRBV14 | CASSPLSVYEQFF | TGTGCCAGCAGCCCTCTATCGGTGTATGAGCAGTTCTTC
few | TRBD1 | TRBJ1-5 | TRBV30 | CAWSAGQGNQPQHF | TGTGCCTGGAGCGCAGGACAGGGGAATCAGCCCCAGCATTTT